The T cell receptor beta chain under discussion was sequenced for a study of cytomegalovirus exposure and HLA in healthy donors. The study's findings and limits: An observed cluster of highly shared sequence variants was recorded as a likely sequencing artifact.

Germline lookup yields CDR1 MNHNS and CDR2 SASEGT. V lost 2 bases and J 2 bases, leaving 7 bases between the germline ends. This CDR3 spans 14 amino acids. Vbeta (60) and Jbeta (13) primers were used in the PCR. As processed by the authors: Later, an analysis found about 83 million unique TCR beta chains, and about 10 million of these were shared. Method: immunoSEQ multiplex PCR; TCRdb's copy keeps in-frame clones and lacks some. V and J calls and clone size come straight from that table; D and trimming were deduced from the DNA. The sample includes roughly 200,000 clones, about four fifths of them seen just once. In regard to this clone: Its antigen is as yet unknown.

The clonotype originates from a man aged 40-49 years in good health and CMV-seropositive. Sequencing was carried out using PBMCs. This chain joins TRBV6-1 and TRBJ1-3; possible D gene TRBD1, 6 bases. This CDR3 reads CASSENRAGNTIYF. The CDR3 region has the DNA TGTGCCAGCAGTGAAAACAGGGCTGGAAACACCATATATTTT.